Reported below is one T cell receptor (beta chain). Its antigen is not identified. About 0.5 to 1 ug RNA was reverse transcribed with random hexamers. Amplification of the TCR beta CDR3 was carried out by immunoSEQ multiplex PCR, which spanned a total of 54 Vbeta and 13 Jbeta segments. MiXCR, applied by TCRdb to the immunoSEQ multiplex PCR reads, yields one record per CDR3 protein. The table shows some 100,000 distinct CDR3 sequences, with roughly 93% occurring only once. This sample is drawn from a study of CD8 T cells in Susac syndrome. Sequencing of TCR beta was performed on blood CD8+ T cells and on blood CD4+ T cells. TEMRA cells underwent FACS enrichment and CD8+ and CD4+ T cells underwent negative isolation. Findings of the study overall: Only a relatively small number of individuals were included in the TCR sequencing and HLA analysis.

With V trimmed by 4 bases and J by 4 bases, 6 bases remained unmatched. CDR3 size: 14 residues. The V gene's germline CDR1 is SGHRS and CDR2 YFSETQ. The chain is built from TRBV5-1 and TRBJ1-1, with TRBD1 identical over 8 bases. The source is a human donor with multiple sclerosis. Sequences were obtained from CD4+ T cells from PBMCs. This chain's CDR3 is CASSPGQDVTEAFF. The CDR3 DNA reads TGCGCCAGCAGCCCGGGACAGGATGTCACTGAAGCTTTCTTT.